This passage covers 5 T cell receptor beta chains from one sample sequenced in a study of control samples from healthy donors and cancer patients. Only in-frame clones appear in the TCRdb table, and some are missing; sequencing was by immunoSEQ multiplex PCR. The table has about 55,000 clones, about 96% seen once. Sequenced input: blood. All receptors derive from a woman under 30 in good health.

For the CDR3, the DNA is TGCGCCAGCAGTGAGTCGGCTGCCTTGGGGCAGTTCTTC. Amino acid sequence: CASSESAALGQFF. The genes are TRBV10-1 and TRBJ2-1; D is unresolved. CDR3 length equals 13 residues. Germline V gene data show CDR1 as WNHNN and CDR2 as SYGVQD (reference sequence). The ends were cut back, 0 bases at V and 12 bases at J, with 12 bases in the middle.

The chain carries TRBV7-8 and TRBJ1-5; no firm D call. CDR1 and CDR2 from the germline V gene are SGHVS and FQNEAQ. V lost 5 bases and J lost 4, with 6 bases in between. CDR3 size: 12 residues. CDR3 region: CASSPENQPQHF. In nucleotides, the CDR3 is TGTGCCAGCAGCCCCGAAAATCAGCCCCAGCATTTT.

V gene TRBV2 combines with J gene TRBJ2-3, with 9 positions matching TRBD2. This CDR3 comprises 14 residues. V dropped 6 bases and J dropped 10; count of bases not matched to a gene: 11. Germline V lookup: CDR1 SNHLY, CDR2 FYNNEI. CDR3 nucleotide sequence: TGTGCCAGCAGGGGGACTAGCCCCACCGTTCCGCAGTATTTT. Translating gives CASRGTSPTVPQYF.

This sequence joins TRBV5-4 and TRBJ2-5, with D maybe TRBD1 (5 bases). The CDR3 spans 15 residues. Trimming took 1 base from V and 2 from J, leaving 12 bases between them. Germline values: CDR1 SGHNT, CDR2 YYREEE (reference sequence). CDR3 coding DNA: TGTGCCAGCAGCTTGTTTGAAGACAGACAAGAGACCCAGTACTTC. Residues: CASSLFEDRQETQYF.

The chain is built from TRBV10-1 and TRBJ2-1; 12 bases line up with TRBD1. CDR1 and CDR2 from the germline V gene are WNHNN and SYGVQD (reference sequence). J gave up 8 bases and V 6 bases, and 5 bases lay outside the gene matches. The CDR3 runs 14 residues. CDR3 in amino acids: CASSSGQGADEQFF. The DNA for the CDR3 is TGCGCCAGCAGCTCGGGACAGGGGGCAGATGAGCAGTTCTTC.